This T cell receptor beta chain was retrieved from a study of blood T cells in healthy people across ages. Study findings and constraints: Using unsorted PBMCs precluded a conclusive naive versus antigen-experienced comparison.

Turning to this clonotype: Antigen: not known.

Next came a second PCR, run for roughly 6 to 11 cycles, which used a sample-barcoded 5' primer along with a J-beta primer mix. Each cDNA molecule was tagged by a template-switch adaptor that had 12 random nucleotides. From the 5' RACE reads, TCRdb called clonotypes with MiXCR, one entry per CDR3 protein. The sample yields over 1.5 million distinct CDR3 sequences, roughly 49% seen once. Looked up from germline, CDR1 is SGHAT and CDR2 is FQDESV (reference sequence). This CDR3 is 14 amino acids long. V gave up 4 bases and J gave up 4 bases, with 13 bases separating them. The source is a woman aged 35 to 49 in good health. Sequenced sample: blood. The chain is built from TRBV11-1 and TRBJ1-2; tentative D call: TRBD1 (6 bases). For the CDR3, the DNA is TGTGCCAGCAGCTCCCGGGGGCCTCCCTATGGCTACACCTTC. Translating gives CASSSRGPPYGYTF.